A single count supports the clone carrying this TCR beta chain. What it binds is not known. Semi-nested PCR with Nested Universal Primer A followed constant-region reverse priming of full-length variable regions. TCRdb fed the 5' RACE reads into MiXCR, producing one record per CDR3 protein. The repertoire consists of over 6,500 distinct CDR3 sequences, with about 50% occurring once and the leading ten covering approximately 3%. Notes on the study in general: Tumor-infiltrating Treg TCR alpha and beta sequences overlapped most with tumor naive CD4+ T cells, then blood naive. Tumor memory CD4+ T cell TCR gene usage was found to cluster with blood and lymph node memory CD4+ cells and with lymph node naive CD4+ cells.

Germline CDR1 SGHTA, CDR2 FQGNSA. This CDR3 spans 15 amino acids. The V and J ends lost 6 bases and 6 bases, in that order; junction bases with no gene match: 11. This chain joins TRBV7-2 and TRBJ2-7, with 10 bases matching TRBD2. Input material: naive CD4+ T cells sorted from a lymph node. Subset given: naive CD4+ T cells, CD4+CD45RA+CD25-. This sequence was found in a female donor with breast cancer. CDR3 amino acids: CASSLSGRAAGEQYF. The DNA for the CDR3 is TGTGCCAGCAGTCTAAGCGGGAGGGCCGCGGGCGAGCAGTACTTC.